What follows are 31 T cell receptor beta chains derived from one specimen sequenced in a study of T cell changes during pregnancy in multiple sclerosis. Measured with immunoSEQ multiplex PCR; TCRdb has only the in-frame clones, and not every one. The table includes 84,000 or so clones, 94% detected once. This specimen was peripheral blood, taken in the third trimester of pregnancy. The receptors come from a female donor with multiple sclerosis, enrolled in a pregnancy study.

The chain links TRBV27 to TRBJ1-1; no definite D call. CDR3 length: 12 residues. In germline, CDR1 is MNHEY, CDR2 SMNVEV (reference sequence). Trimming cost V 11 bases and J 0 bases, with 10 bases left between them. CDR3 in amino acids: CAASNLNTEAFF. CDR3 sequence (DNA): TGTGCCGCTTCTAATCTGAACACTGAAGCTTTCTTT.

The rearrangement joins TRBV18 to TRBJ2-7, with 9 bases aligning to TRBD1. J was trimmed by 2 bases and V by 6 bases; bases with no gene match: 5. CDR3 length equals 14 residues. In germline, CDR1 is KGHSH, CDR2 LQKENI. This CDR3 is CASSPRTGAYEQYF. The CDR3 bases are TGTGCCAGCTCCCCGCGGACAGGGGCCTACGAGCAGTACTTC.

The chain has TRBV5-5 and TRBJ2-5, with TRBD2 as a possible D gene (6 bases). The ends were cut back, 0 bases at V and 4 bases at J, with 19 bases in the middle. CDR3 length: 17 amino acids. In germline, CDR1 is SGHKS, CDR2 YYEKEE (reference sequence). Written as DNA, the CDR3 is TGTGCCAGCAGCTTGGGGTTGCGGGGAGGTCTTTTAGAGACCCAGTACTTC. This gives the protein CASSLGLRGGLLETQYF.

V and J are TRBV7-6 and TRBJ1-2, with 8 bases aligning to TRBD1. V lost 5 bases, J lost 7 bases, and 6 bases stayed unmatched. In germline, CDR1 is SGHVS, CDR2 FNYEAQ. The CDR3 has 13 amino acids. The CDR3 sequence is CASSRQGLGGYTF. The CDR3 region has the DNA TGTGCCAGCAGCAGACAGGGGTTGGGTGGCTACACCTTC.

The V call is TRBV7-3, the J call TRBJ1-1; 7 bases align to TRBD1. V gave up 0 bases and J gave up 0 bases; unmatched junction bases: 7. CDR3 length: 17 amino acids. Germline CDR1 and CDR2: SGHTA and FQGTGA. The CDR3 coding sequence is TGTGCCAGCAGCTTAACCGGGACAGTACCTATGAACACTGAAGCTTTCTTT. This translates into CASSLTGTVPMNTEAFF.

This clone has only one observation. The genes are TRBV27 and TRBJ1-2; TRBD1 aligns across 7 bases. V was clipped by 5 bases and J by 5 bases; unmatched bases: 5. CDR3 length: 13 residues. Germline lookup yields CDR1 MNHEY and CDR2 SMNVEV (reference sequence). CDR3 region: CASSIRQGYGYTF. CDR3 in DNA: TGTGCCAGCAGTATACGACAGGGATATGGCTACACCTTC.

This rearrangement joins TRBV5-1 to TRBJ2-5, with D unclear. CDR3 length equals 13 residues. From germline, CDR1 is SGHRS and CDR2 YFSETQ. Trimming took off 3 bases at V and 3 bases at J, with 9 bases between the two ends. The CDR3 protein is CASSYSLEETQYF. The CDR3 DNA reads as TGCGCCAGCAGCTACAGCTTGGAAGAGACCCAGTACTTC.

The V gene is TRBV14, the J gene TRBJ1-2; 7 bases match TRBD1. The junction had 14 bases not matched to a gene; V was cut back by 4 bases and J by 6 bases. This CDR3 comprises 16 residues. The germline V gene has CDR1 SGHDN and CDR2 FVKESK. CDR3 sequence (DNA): TGTGCCAGCAGCCGTTTCCGACAGGGTCCGGGAGATGGCTACACCTTC. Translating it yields CASSRFRQGPGDGYTF.

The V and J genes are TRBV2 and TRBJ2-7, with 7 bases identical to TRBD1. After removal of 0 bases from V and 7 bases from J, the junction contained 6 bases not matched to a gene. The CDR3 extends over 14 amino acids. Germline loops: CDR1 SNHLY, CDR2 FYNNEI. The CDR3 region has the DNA TGTGCCAGCAGTGAAGCGGGACAGACGTGGGAGCAGTACTTC. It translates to CASSEAGQTWEQYF.

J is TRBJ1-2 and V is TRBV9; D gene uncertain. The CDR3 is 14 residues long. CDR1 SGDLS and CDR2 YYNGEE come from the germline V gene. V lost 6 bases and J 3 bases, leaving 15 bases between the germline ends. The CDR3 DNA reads TGTGCCAGCAAATCTGGGGAGGGAGACTATGGCTACACCTTC. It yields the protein CASKSGEGDYGYTF.

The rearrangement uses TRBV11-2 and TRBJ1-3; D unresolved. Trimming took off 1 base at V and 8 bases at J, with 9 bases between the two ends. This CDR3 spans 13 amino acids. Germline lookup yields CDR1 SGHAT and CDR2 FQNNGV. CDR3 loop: CASSLAGSYTIYF. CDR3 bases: TGTGCCAGCAGCTTAGCAGGATCTTACACCATATATTTT.

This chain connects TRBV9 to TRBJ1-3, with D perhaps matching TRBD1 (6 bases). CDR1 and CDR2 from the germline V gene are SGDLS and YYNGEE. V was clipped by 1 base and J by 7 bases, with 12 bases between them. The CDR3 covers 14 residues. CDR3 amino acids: CASSVSGEWNTIYF. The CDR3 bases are TGTGCCAGCAGCGTATCAGGGGAATGGAACACCATATATTTT.

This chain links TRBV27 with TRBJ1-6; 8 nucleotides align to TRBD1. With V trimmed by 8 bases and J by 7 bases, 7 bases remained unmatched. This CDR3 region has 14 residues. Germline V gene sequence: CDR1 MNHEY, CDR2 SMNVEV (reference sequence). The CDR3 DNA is TGTGCCAGCGGACCGGACAGGGCGAATTCACCCCTCCACTTT. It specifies CASGPDRANSPLHF.

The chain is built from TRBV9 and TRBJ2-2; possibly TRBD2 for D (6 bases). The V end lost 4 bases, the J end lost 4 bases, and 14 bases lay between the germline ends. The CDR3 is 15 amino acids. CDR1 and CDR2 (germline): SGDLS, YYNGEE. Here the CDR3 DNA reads TGTGCCAGCAGCCAGAACGGGGGTGCCACCGGGGAGCTGTTTTTT. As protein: CASSQNGGATGELFF. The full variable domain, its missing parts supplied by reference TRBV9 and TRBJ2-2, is DSGVTQTPKHLITATGQRVTLRCSPRSGDLSVYWYQQSLDQGLQFLIQYYNGEERAKGNILERFSAQQFPDLHSELNLSSLELGDSALYFCASSQNGGATGELFFGEGSRLTVL.

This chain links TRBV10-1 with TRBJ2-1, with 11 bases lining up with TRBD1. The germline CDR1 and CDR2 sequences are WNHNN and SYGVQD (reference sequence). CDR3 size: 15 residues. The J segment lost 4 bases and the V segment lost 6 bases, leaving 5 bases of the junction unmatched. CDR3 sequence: CASSPRDRGYNEQFF. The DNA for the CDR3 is TGCGCCAGCAGCCCCCGGGACAGGGGGTACAATGAGCAGTTCTTC.

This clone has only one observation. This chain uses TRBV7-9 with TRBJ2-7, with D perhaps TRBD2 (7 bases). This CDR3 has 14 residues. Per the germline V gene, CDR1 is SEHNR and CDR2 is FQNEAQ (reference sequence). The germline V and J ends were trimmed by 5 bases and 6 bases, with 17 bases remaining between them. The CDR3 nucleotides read TGTGCCAGCAGCCCTGGCGGCGGGGGCCTCGAGCAGTACTTC. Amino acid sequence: CASSPGGGGLEQYF.

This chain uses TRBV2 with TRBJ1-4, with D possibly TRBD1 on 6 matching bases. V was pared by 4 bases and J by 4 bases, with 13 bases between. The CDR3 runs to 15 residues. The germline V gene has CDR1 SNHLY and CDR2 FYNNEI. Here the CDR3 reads CASSVVMGHNEKLFF. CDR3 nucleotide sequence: TGTGCCAGCAGTGTGGTGATGGGACATAATGAAAAACTGTTTTTT.

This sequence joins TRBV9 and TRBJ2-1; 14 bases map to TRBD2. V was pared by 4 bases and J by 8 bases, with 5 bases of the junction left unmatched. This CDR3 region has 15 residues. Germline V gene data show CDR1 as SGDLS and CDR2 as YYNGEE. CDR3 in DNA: TGTGCCAGCAGCCCAGGGGGACTAGCGGGGGATGAGCAGTTCTTC. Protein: CASSPGGLAGDEQFF.

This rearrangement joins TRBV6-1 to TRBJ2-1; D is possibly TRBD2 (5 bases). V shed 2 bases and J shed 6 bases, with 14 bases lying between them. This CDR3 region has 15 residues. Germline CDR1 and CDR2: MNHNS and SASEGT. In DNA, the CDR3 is TGTGCCAGCAGTGAATGGGCTAGCTCCCTCAATGAGCAGTTCTTC. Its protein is CASSEWASSLNEQFF.

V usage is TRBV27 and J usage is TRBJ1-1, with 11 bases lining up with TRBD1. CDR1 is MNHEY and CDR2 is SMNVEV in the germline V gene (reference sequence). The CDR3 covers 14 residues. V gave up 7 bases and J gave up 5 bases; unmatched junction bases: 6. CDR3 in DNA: TGTGCCAGCAACCGGGGACAGGGGGATACTGAAGCTTTCTTT. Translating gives CASNRGQGDTEAFF.

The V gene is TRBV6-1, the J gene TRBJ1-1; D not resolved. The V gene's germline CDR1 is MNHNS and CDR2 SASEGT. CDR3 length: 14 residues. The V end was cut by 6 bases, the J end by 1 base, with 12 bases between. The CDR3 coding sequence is TGTGCCAGCAGCTTAAGAGGCGGGAACACTGAAGCTTTCTTT. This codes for CASSLRGGNTEAFF.

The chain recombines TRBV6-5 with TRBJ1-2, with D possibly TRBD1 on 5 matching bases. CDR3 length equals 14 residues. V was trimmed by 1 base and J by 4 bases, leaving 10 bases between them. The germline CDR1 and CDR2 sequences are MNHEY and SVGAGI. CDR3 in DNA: TGTGCCAGCAGTTACTTGGGACTGCCCTATGGCTACACCTTC. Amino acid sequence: CASSYLGLPYGYTF.

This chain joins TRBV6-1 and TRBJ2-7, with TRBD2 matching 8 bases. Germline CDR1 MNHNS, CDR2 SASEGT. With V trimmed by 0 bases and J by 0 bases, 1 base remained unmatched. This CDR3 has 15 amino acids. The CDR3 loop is CASSEAGTSSYEQYF. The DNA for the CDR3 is TGTGCCAGCAGTGAAGCCGGGACTAGCTCCTACGAGCAGTACTTC.

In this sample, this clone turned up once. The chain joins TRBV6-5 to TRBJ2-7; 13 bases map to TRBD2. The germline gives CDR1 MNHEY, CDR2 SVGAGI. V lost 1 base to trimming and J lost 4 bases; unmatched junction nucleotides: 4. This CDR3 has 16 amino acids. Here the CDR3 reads CASSYYTSGGAYEQYF. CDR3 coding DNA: TGTGCCAGCAGTTACTACACTAGCGGGGGGGCTTACGAGCAGTACTTC.

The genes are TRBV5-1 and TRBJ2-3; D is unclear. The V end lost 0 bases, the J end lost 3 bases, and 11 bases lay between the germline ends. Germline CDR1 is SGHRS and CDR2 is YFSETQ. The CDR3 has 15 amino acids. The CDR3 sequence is CASSLVPESTDTQYF. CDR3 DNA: TGCGCCAGCAGCTTGGTCCCAGAATCAACAGATACGCAGTATTTT.

Written as DNA, the CDR3 is TGTGCCAGTAGTCGCGATGGTGGGCTGGGTGAAAAACTGTTTTTT. It is translated as CASSRDGGLGEKLFF. The rearrangement joins TRBV19 to TRBJ1-4; D is ambiguous. The CDR3 runs to 15 residues. CDR1 and CDR2 (germline): LNHDA, SQIVND (reference sequence). V lost 5 bases to trimming and J lost 7 bases, with 17 bases between them.

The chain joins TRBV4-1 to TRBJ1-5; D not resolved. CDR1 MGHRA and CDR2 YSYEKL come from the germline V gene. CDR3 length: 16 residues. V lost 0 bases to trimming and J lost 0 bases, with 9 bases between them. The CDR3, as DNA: TGCGCCAGCAGCCAAGAATCAGGAAATAGCAATCAGCCCCAGCATTTT. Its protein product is CASSQESGNSNQPQHF.

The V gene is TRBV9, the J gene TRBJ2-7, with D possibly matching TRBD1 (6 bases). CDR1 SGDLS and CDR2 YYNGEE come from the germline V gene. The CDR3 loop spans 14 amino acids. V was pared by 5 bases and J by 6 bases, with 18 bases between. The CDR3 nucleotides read TGTGCCAGCAGTGCCGGGACATTGGGACGCGAGCAGTACTTC. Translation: CASSAGTLGREQYF.

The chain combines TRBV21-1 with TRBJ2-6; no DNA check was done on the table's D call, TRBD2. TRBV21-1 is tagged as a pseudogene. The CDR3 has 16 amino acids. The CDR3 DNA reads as TGTGCCAGCAGCAATATAGTCAACTCTGGGGCCAACGTCCTGACTTTC. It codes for CASSNIVNSGANVLTF.

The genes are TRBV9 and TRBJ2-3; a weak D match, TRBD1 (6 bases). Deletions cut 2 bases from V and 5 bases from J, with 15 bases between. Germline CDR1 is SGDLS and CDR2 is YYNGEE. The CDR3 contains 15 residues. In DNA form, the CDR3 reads TGTGCCAGCAGCGTGGCAGGGGCCAACGGAGATACGCAGTATTTT. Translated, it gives CASSVAGANGDTQYF.

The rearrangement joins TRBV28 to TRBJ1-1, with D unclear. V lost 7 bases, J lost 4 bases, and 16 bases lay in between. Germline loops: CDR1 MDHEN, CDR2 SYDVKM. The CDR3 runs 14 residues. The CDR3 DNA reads TGTGCCAGCATAACACCGGGGTGGGGCACTGAAGCTTTCTTT. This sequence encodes CASITPGWGTEAFF.